This record looks at one TCR beta chain sequence and its context. The antigen this receptor binds is unknown. No clone much larger than this one lies a single base away; base qualities are absent. At the junction V is shortened by 7 bases and J by 0 bases, with 13 bases in between. CDR1 and CDR2 are drawn from the germline V gene (reference sequence): GTSNPN, SVGIG. The CDR3 runs 14 amino acids, cysteine and phenylalanine included. Of all the DNA, just the CDR3 is kept, 42 bases in frame from base 1. The sample is drawn from a study of blood T cell repertoires in COVID-19 (TCRdb year 2020). About the full investigation: Collaborator samples came from the United States, Italy and Spain and covered acute and convalescent phases of COVID-19. The prospective study material was composed of cDNA or gDNA derived from T cells, B-cell-depleted T cells, or PBMCs. Subjects who had been exposed to COVID-19, were actively infected with it, or had recovered from it provided the deeply sampled blood TCRbeta repertoires that made up the dataset. The repertoires were released in a freely available public database meant as a resource for research on the immune response to SARS-CoV-2. Samples were obtained from the ongoing ImmuneRACE study (first 160 participants) and from 1,254 subjects provided by 6 global collaborators. A de-identified subject ID, COVID-19 status, age in years and sex were almost always included in the sample metadata. Where available, HLA class I and class II types were taken from metadata supplied by the sample provider and were not determined by assay-based typing.

The immunoSEQ Assay, a bias-controlled multiplex PCR, was used to amplify TCRbeta CDR3 regions from genomic DNA. The study's processing was this. The number of nucleated cells in each sample was estimated from the amplification of reference gene primers within the assay. To quantify the absolute abundance of each unique TCRbeta CDR3 rearrangement, sequence reads were collapsed and filtered. For each sample, productive Simpson clonality was calculated by taking the square root of Simpson's diversity index across productive rearrangements. TCRdb limited this immuneACCESS table to in-frame rearrangements with V and J called. A share of clones is missing; checked studies link under half to unresolved V genes, and the rest is unexplained. V and J calls and clone size follow that table, whereas D and trimming were derived from the DNA. This sample holds some 150,000 clones; 84% were observed only once. The leading ten clones occupy roughly 4.8% of the sample.

Points the paper makes about the study in general: The amount of clinical and demographic metadata varied by source and participant and was provided uncurated.

The collaborating institutions used their own protocols to collect whole blood in K2EDTA tubes. For TCRbeta analysis, collaborators shipped samples as frozen whole blood, isolated PBMCs, or DNA extracted from either of those sample types. The specimen sequenced was peripheral blood. The sequence is built from TRBV30 and TRBJ1-3; TRBD1 is perhaps the D gene, given 6 matching bases. This clonotype was obtained from a human donor in a cohort sampled during active COVID-19. The DNA sequence is as follows: TGTGCCTTTAACAGGGACAACTCTGGAAACACCATATATTTT. The encoded protein is CAFNRDNSGNTIYF.